The entry below describes one T cell receptor (beta chain). The data are from a study of CD8 T cells in Susac syndrome. V was clipped by 5 bases and J by 2 bases; unmatched bases: 7. The CDR3 is made up of 15 amino acids. Sequencing of TCR beta drew on CD8+ and CD4+ T cells from blood. A quantity of roughly 0.5 to 1 ug RNA underwent reverse transcription using random hexamers. With immunoSEQ multiplex PCR, TCR beta CDR3 was amplified across 54 Vbeta and 13 Jbeta. TCRdb reanalysed the immunoSEQ multiplex PCR reads using MiXCR and keeps one entry per CDR3 protein. The sample has around 150,000 distinct CDR3 sequences, over 85% seen once.

The material sequenced was CD8+ T cells from PBMCs. The V and J genes are TRBV12-3 or TRBV12-4 and TRBJ2-7, with 9 bases aligning to TRBD1. This receptor was identified in a human donor in good health. In DNA, the CDR3 is TGTGCCAGCAGTCACCCGGACAGGGGAACCTACGAGCAGTACTTC. Encoded protein: CASSHPDRGTYEQYF.